The TCR beta chain described here comes from a study of blood T cell repertoires in COVID-19. In the study overall: COVID-19 samples, acute and convalescent, were from the United States, Italy and Spain. From T cells, B-cell-depleted T cells, or PBMCs came the material, which was cDNA or gDNA.

V trimming: 6 bases; J trimming: 9 bases; junction bases outside the gene matches: 7. This CDR3 is 14 amino acids long. Per germline, CDR1 MDHEN and CDR2 SYDVKM. Original processing notes: Amplifying reference gene primers gave estimates of nucleated cell counts. The method was immunoSEQ multiplex PCR; TCRdb's version includes in-frame clones alone and lacks a portion of them. V, J and clone size derive from that table, while D and trimming were established from the DNA sequence. The sample has around 170,000 clones; around 86% are singletons. Sequenced sample: peripheral blood. The V and J genes are TRBV28 and TRBJ2-7; TRBD2 aligns across 14 bases. The receptor was derived from a woman aged 40-49 years with acute or convalescent COVID-19. The CDR3 bases are TGTGCCAGCAGGGAACTGACTAGCGGGAGGGTGCAGTACTTC. Its translation is CASRELTSGRVQYF. Looking up the rest from reference TRBV28 and TRBJ2-7 gives the full variable domain: DVKVTQSSRYLVKRTGEKVFLECVQDMDHENMFWYRQDPGLGLRLIYFSYDVKMKEKGDIPEGYSVSREKKERFSLILESASTNQTSMYLCASRELTSGRVQYFGPGTRLTVT.